Detailed here is one TCR beta chain. The sample originates from a study of blood T cell repertoires in COVID-19. About the study: The study drew acute and convalescent COVID-19 samples from the United States, Italy and Spain. In each case, the material was cDNA or gDNA derived from T cells, B-cell-depleted T cells, or PBMCs.

Method: immunoSEQ multiplex PCR; TCRdb's copy keeps in-frame clones and lacks some. The sample consists of over 100,000 clones, over 60% of them appearing once. This clonotype originated in a human donor in a cohort sampled during active or convalescent COVID-19. The specimen was peripheral blood.

Written as DNA, the CDR3 is TGTGCCAGCAGCCCTCTGACGGAGCGTAATGAAAAACTGTTTTTT. This codes for CASSPLTERNEKLFF. The J gene is TRBJ1-4, the V gene TRBV14; D not certain. Germline V gives CDR1 SGHDN, CDR2 FVKESK. The V end lost 4 bases, the J end lost 4 bases, and 13 bases lay between the germline ends. The CDR3 is 15 amino acids. The full variable domain, with the rest looked up from reference TRBV14 and TRBJ1-4, is EAGVTQFPSHSVIEKGQTVTLRCDPISGHDNLYWYRRVMGKEIKFLLHFVKESKQDESGMPNNRFLAERTGGTYSTLKVQPAELEDSGVYFCASSPLTERNEKLFFGSGTQLSVL.